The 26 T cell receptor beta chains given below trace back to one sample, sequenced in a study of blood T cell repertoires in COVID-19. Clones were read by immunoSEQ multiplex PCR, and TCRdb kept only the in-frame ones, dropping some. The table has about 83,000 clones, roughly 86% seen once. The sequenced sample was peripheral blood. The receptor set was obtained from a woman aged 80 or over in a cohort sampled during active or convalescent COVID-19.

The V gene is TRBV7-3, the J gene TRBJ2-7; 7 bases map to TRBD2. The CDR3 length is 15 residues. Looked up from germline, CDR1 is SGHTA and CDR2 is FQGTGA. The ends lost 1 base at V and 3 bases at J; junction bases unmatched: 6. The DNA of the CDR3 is TGTGCCAGCAGCTTAAACGGACTAGGAGTCTACGAGCAGTACTTC. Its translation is CASSLNGLGVYEQYF.

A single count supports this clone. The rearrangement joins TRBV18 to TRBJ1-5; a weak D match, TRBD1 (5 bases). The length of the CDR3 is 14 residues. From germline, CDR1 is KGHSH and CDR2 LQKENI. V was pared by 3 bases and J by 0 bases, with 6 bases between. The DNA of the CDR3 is TGTGCCAGCTCACCGACAGATAGCAATCAGCCCCAGCATTTT. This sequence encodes CASSPTDSNQPQHF.

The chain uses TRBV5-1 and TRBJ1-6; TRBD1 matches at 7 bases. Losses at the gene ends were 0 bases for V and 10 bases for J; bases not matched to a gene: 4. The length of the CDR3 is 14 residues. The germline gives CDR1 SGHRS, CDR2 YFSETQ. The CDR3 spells CASSLGQGQSPLHF. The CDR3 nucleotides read TGCGCCAGCAGCTTGGGACAGGGACAATCACCCCTCCACTTT.

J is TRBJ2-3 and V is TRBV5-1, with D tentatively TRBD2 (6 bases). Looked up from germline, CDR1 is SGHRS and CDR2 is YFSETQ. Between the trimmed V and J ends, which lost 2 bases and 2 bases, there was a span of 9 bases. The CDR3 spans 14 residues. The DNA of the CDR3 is TGCGCCAGCAGCTTTTCGGGAGACACAGATACGCAGTATTTT. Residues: CASSFSGDTDTQYF. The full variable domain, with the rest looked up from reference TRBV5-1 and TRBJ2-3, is KAGVTQTPRYLIKTRGQQVTLSCSPISGHRSVSWYQQTPGQGLQFLFEYFSETQRNKGNFPGRFSGRQFSNSRSEMNVSTLELGDSALYLCASSFSGDTDTQYFGPGTRLTVL.

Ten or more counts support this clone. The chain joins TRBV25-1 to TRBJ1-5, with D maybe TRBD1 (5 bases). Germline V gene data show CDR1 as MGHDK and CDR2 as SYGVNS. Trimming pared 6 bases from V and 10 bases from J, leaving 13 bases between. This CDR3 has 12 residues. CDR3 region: CASRGGGGPQHF. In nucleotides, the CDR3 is TGTGCCAGCAGGGGGGGAGGCGGACCCCAGCATTTT.

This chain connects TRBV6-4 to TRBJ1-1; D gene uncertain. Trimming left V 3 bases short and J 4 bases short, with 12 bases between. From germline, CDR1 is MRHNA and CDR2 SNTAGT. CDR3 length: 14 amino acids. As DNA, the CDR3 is TGTGCCAGCAGTGAGGGAGGGCTGGGCACTGAAGCTTTCTTT. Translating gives CASSEGGLGTEAFF.

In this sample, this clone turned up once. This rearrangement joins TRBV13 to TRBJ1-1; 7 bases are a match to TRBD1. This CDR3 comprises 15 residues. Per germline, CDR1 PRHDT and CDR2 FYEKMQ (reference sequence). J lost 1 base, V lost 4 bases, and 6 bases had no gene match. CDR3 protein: CASSYGQGGNTEAFF. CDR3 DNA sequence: TGTGCCAGCAGCTACGGTCAGGGGGGGAACACTGAAGCTTTCTTT.

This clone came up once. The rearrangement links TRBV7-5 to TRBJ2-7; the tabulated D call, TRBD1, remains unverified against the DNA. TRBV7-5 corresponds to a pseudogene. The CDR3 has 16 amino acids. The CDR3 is CARSHPGTGGLYEQYV. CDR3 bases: TGTGCCAGAAGCCACCCAGGGACAGGGGGATTATACGAGCAGTACGTC.

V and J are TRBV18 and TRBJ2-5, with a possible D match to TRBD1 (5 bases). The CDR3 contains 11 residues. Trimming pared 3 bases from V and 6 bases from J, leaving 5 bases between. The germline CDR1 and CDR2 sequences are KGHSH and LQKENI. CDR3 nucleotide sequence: TGTGCCAGCTCACCGGGGCAGACCCAGTACTTC. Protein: CASSPGQTQYF.

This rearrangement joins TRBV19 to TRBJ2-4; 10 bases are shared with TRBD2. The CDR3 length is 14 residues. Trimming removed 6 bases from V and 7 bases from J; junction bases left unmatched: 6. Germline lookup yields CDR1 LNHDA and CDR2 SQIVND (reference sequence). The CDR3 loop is CASSKREGPNIQYF. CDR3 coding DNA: TGTGCCAGTAGCAAGCGGGAGGGCCCGAACATTCAGTACTTC.

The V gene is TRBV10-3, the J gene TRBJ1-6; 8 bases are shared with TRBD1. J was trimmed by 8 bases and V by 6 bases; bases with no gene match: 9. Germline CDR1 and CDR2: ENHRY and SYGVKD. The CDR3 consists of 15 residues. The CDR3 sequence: CAISPDRAGDSPLHF. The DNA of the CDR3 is TGTGCCATCAGCCCGGACAGGGCGGGTGATTCACCCCTCCACTTT.

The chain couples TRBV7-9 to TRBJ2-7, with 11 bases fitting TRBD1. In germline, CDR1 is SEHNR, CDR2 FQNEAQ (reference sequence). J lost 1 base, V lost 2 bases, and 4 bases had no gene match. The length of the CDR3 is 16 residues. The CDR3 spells CASSLRTGGDSYEQYV. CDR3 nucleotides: TGTGCCAGCAGCTTACGGACAGGGGGCGATTCCTACGAGCAGTACGTC.

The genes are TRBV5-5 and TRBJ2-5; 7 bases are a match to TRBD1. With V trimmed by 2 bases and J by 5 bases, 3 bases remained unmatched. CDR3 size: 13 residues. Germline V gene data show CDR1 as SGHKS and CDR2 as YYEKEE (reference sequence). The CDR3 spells CASSFTGEETQYF. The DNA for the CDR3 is TGTGCCAGCAGCTTTACAGGGGAGGAGACCCAGTACTTC.

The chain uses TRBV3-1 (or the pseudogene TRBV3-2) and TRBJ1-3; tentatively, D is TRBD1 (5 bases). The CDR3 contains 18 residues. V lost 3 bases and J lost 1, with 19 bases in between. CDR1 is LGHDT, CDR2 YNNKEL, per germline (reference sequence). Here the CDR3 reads CASSQRSPVGGSGNTIYF. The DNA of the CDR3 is TGTGCCAGCAGCCAGAGAAGTCCCGTGGGGGGTTCTGGAAACACCATATATTTT.

DNA of the CDR3: TGCGCCAGCAGCCAAGGCCTGACAGGGGTTACTGAAGCTTTCTTT. Its protein product is CASSQGLTGVTEAFF. The chain joins TRBV4-1 to TRBJ1-1; TRBD1 aligns across 8 bases. The germline gives CDR1 MGHRA, CDR2 YSYEKL. The V gene end was trimmed by 1 base and the J gene end by 5 bases; junction bases not matched to a gene: 6. The CDR3 has 15 amino acids.

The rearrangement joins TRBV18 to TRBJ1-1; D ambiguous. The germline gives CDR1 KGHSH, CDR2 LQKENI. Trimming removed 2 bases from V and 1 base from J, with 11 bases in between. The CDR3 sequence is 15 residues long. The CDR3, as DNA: TGTGCCAGCTCACCAGCGATGCCTTCGAACACTGAAGCTTTCTTT. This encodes CASSPAMPSNTEAFF.

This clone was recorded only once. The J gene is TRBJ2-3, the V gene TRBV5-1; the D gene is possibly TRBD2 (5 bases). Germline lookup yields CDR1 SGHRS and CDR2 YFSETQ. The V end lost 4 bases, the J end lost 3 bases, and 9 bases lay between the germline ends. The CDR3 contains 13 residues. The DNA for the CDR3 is TGCGCCAGCAGCCCCCCGGGGACAGATACGCAGTATTTT. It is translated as CASSPPGTDTQYF. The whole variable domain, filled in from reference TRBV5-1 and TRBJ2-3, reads KAGVTQTPRYLIKTRGQQVTLSCSPISGHRSVSWYQQTPGQGLQFLFEYFSETQRNKGNFPGRFSGRQFSNSRSEMNVSTLELGDSALYLCASSPPGTDTQYFGPGTRLTVL.

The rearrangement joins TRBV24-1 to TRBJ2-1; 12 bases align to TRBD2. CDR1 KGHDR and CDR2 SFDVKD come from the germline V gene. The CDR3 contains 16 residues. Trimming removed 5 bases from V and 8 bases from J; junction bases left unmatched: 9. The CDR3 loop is CATSAGASGRDYEQFF. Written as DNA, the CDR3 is TGTGCCACCAGTGCTGGAGCTAGCGGGAGGGACTATGAGCAGTTCTTC.

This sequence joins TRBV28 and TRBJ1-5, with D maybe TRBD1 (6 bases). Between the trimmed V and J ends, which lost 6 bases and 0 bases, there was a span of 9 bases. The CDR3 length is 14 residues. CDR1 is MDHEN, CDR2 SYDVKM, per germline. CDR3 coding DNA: TGTGCCAGCAGGGCAGGGGTTAGCAATCAGCCCCAGCATTTT. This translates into CASRAGVSNQPQHF.

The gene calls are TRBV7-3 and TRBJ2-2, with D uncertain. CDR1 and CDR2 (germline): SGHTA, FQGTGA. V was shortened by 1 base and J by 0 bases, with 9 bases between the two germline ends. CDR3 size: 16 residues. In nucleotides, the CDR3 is TGTGCCAGCAGCTTAATCTCACACCCGAACACCGGGGAGCTGTTTTTT. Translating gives CASSLISHPNTGELFF.

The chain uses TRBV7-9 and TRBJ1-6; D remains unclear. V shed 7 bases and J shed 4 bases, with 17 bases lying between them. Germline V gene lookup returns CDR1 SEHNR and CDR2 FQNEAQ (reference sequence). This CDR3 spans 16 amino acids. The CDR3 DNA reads TGTGCCAGCACCACCATGAACCGGGGTTATAATTCACCCCTCCACTTT. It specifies CASTTMNRGYNSPLHF.

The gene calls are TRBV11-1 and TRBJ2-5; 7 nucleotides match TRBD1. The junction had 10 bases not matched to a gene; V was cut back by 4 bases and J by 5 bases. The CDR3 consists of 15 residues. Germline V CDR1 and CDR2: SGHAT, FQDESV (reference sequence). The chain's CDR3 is CASSSFRQGRETQYF. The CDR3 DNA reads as TGTGCCAGCAGCTCATTTAGACAGGGTCGGGAGACCCAGTACTTC.

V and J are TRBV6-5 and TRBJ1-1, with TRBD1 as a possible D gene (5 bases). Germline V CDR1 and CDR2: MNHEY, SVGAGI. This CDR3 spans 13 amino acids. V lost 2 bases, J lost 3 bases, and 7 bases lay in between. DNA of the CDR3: TGTGCCAGCAGTTACGGCAGGGACACTGAAGCTTTCTTT. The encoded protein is CASSYGRDTEAFF.

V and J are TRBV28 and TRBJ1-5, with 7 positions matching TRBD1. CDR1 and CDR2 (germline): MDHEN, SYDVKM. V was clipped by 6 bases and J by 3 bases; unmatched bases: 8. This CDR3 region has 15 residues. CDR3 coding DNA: TGTGCCAGCAGCCCCGGGACAGCCAACAATCAGCCCCAGCATTTT. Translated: CASSPGTANNQPQHF.

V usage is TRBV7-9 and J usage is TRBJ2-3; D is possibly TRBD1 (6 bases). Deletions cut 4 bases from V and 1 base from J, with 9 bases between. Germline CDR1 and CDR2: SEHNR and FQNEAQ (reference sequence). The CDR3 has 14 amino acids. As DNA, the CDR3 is TGTGCCAGCAGCTCGGCAGGGGGCACAGATACGCAGTATTTT. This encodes CASSSAGGTDTQYF. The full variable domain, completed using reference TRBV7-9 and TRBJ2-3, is DTGVSQNPRHKITKRGQNVTFRCDPISEHNRLYWYRQTLGQGPEFLTYFQNEAQLEKSRLLSDRFSAERPKGSFSTLEIQRTEQGDSAMYLCASSSAGGTDTQYFGPGTRLTVL.

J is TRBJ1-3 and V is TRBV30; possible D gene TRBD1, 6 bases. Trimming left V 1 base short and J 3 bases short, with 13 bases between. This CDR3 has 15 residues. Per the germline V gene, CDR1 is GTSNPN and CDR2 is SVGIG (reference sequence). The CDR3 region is CAWSEQGLVGNTIYF. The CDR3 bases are TGTGCCTGGAGTGAACAGGGTCTTGTTGGAAACACCATATATTTT.